This TCR beta chain was obtained from a study of blood T cell repertoires in COVID-19. CDR3 length: 14 amino acids. V lost 4 bases to trimming and J lost 7 bases; unmatched junction nucleotides: 9. The germline gives CDR1 SNHLY, CDR2 FYNNEI. The table came from immunoSEQ multiplex PCR; TCRdb's copy has only in-frame clones and leaves some out. The sample consists of 250,000 to 350,000 clones, 80% to 95% of them appearing once. The chain combines TRBV2 with TRBJ2-7; 8 positions match TRBD2. Sequencing input: PBMCs or T cells enriched from blood (not recorded which). The TCR was taken from a woman aged 30 to 39 who had recovered from COVID-19. The DNA of the CDR3 is TGTGCCAGCAGTGTGAGCGGGGGCTACGTGGAGCAGTACTTC. This gives the protein CASSVSGGYVEQYF.